Given below is one T cell receptor (beta chain) in context. The data were taken from a study of T cell responses to AZD1222 COVID-19 vaccine. The table came from immunoSEQ multiplex PCR; TCRdb's copy has only in-frame clones and leaves some out. The sample comprises 160,000 or so clones, just under 90% of which are singletons, and approximately 4.2% rests with the top ten. Germline V gene lookup returns CDR1 SGHDT and CDR2 YYEEEE. The CDR3 covers 14 residues. V lost 5 bases to trimming and J lost 0 bases, with 12 bases between them. Material: peripheral blood, obtained 28 days after the second dose of the MenACWY control vaccine. The V and J genes are TRBV5-6 and TRBJ2-7; no clear D gene. The receptor was derived from an adult who received the MenACWY meningococcal vaccine as a control. The CDR3 nucleotides read TGTGCCAGCAGGAGAAGGCGCAACTCCTACGAGCAGTACTTC. Encoded protein: CASRRRRNSYEQYF.